These T cell receptor beta chains were read from a single sample in a study of blood T cell repertoires in COVID-19. TCRdb's table, derived via immunoSEQ multiplex PCR, lists solely in-frame clones and lacks some. The sample shows 400,000 to 500,000 clones, approximately 90% of them seen only once. Source material: PBMCs or T cells enriched from blood (not recorded which). All receptors derive from a woman aged 18-29 years who had been exposed to COVID-19. The CDR3 runs from the conserved cysteine through the conserved F or W. The D gene is left open where the match is weak. Size is stated for part of the rows, as once, few or many counts, or as a class when the clone is expanded.

cdr3_nt,cdr3_aa,v_call,cdr3_length,j_call,clone_size,d_call
TGCGCCAGCAGCTTGGGACTAGCGAACTACAATGAGCAGTTCTTC,CASSLGLANYNEQFF,TRBV5-1,15,TRBJ2-1,-,TRBD2
TGTGCCAGCAGTTTCGGGGGTGGGTACGAGCAGTACTTC,CASSFGGGYEQYF,TRBV28,13,TRBJ2-7,-,-
TGTGCCAGCAGCCAGACCGGGGGAAATGAGGTGGTTGGTGGCTACACCTTC,CASSQTGGNEVVGGYTF,TRBV7-2,17,TRBJ1-2,-,-
TGTGCCAGCAGCCAAGATCTTGGGGACAGGGGAAGGAGTGGCTACACCTTC,CASSQDLGDRGRSGYTF,TRBV4-2,17,TRBJ1-2,-,TRBD1
TGTGCCACCAGCAGAGGGGCAGCCACCTACGAGCAGTACTTC,CATSRGAATYEQYF,TRBV15,14,TRBJ2-7,-,-
TGCGCCAGCAGCCAAGACTGGAGACCGGAGTCCTGGCCGGGAAGAACTGAAAAACTGTTTTTT,CASSQDWRPESWPGRTEKLFF,TRBV4-1,21,TRBJ1-4,-,-
TGTGCCAGCAGCTGGGGACAGGGACTGAACAATGAGCAGTTCTTC,CASSWGQGLNNEQFF,TRBV5-8,15,TRBJ2-1,once,TRBD1
TGTGCCAGCAGTGAATACGAGGACACAAACCGGGATGAGCAGTTCTTC,CASSEYEDTNRDEQFF,TRBV25-1,16,TRBJ2-1,few,-
TGCAGCGTTGAACCCCAGGGAAGGGAGACCCAGTACTTC,CSVEPQGRETQYF,TRBV29-1,13,TRBJ2-5,-,-
TGTGCCACAGGCACGTATTCTAGCATGGGCACAGATACGCAGTATTTT,CATGTYSSMGTDTQYF,TRBV15,16,TRBJ2-3,-,-
TGCAGCGTCGCAGCGGGGGGAACCTACAATGAGCAGTTCTTC,CSVAAGGTYNEQFF,TRBV29-1,14,TRBJ2-1,-,TRBD2
TGTGCCAGCAGCTCAACCGGGACAGGACTTTCACCCCTCCACTTT,CASSSTGTGLSPLHF,TRBV5-6,15,TRBJ1-6,-,TRBD1
TGTGCCACCAGTGACCCGGAGGACAGGGGTACGATTCAGTACTTC,CATSDPEDRGTIQYF,TRBV24-1,15,TRBJ2-4,-,TRBD1
TGTGCCAGCAGCTTAAATCCTCACGGACTGCGCTATAATTCACCCCTCCACTTT,CASSLNPHGLRYNSPLHF,TRBV7-8,18,TRBJ1-6,-,-
TGCAGCGCACGACAGGGGAGCTCCTACGAGCAGTACTTC,CSARQGSSYEQYF,TRBV29-1,13,TRBJ2-7,-,TRBD1
TGTGCCAGTAGGTTCCAGCGGGGGGACTACGAGCAGTACTTC,CASRFQRGDYEQYF,TRBV19,14,TRBJ2-7,-,TRBD2
TGTGCCAGTAGTCCGAACCCACAGGGGATAGCCAAAAACATTCAGTACTTC,CASSPNPQGIAKNIQYF,TRBV19,17,TRBJ2-4,-,TRBD1
TGTGCCAGCAGCACAGGGACTAGCGCCCGCCGCGAGCAGTACTTC,CASSTGTSARREQYF,TRBV7-9,15,TRBJ2-7,-,TRBD2
TGTGCCAGCTCACCATTAGCCGCTGCGGAGGCTGGAAACACCATATATTTT,CASSPLAAAEAGNTIYF,TRBV18,17,TRBJ1-3,-,-
TGTGCCAGCGCTACCGGGGGGCGCTTTGAAAAACTGTTTTTT,CASATGGRFEKLFF,TRBV2,14,TRBJ1-4,-,-
TGTGCCAGCAGTTTAACCCTGGCGGGGGTCGAGACCCAGTACTTC,CASSLTLAGVETQYF,TRBV27,15,TRBJ2-5,-,TRBD2
TGTGCCAGCTCACCGGGCAGGGGCGTGGGCACTGAAGCTTTCTTT,CASSPGRGVGTEAFF,TRBV18,15,TRBJ1-1,-,-